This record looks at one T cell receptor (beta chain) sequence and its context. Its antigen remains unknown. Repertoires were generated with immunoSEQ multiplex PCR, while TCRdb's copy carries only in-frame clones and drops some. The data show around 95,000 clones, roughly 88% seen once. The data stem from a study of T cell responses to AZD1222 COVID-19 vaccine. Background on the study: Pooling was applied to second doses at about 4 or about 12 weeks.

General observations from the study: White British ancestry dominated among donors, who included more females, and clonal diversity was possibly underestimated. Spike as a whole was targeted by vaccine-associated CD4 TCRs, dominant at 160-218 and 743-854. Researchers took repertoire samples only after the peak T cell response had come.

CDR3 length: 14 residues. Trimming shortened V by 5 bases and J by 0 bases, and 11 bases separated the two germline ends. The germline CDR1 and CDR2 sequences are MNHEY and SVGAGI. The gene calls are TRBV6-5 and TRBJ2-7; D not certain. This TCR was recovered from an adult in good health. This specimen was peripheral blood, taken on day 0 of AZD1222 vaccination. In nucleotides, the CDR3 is TGTGCCAGCAGTAAGGGCGGAAGCTCCTACGAGCAGTACTTC. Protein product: CASSKGGSSYEQYF.